This TCR beta chain was captured in a study of T cell repertoires in cytomegalovirus infection (dated by TCRdb to between 2018 and 2021). Background for the entire study: Recently identified HLA-C-restricted CMV epitopes, whose presentation resists viral immunomodulation, were targeted by peptide stimulations together with well-studied HLA-B-restricted epitopes. Donor HLA type was relevant to the analysis, as public TCR beta signatures indicated carriage of CMV infection together with the matching HLA type. Study-wide conclusions, independent of this receptor: The ex vivo response was dominated by HLA-C-restricted CMV-specific TCR beta clonotypes, which also provided the single most frequent clonotype in two of eight donors. Carriers of CMV infection plus the relevant HLA type were discriminated by the cumulative frequency of public TCR beta family members in the study cohort and in an independent roughly 350-donor cohort.

Trimming costs V 6 bases and J 4 bases, and their ends lie 12 bases apart. The CDR3 covers 13 residues, taking in both the cysteine and the phenylalanine. The CDR3 DNA has 39 bases and is translated from base 1. This specimen's treatment or condition label, per the study, means: in vitro stimulation with specific CMV peptide epitopes to enrich CMV-specific T cells. For sequencing, an Illumina HiSeq 1500 was employed. The public reads were run again by TCRdb, first through fastp at Q25 and then through MiXCR, and only productive beta chains were kept. Rows are unified per CDR3 protein, each entry keeping the most common DNA and genes. The table for this sample lists about 700,000 distinct CDR3 sequences; about 33% of them were counted only once. The top ten clones comprise roughly 20% of the sample. Details on this clonotype: Its antigen is not yet known. The record has no base qualities; no much larger clone is one base away.

This receptor chain uses TRBV12-3 or TRBV12-4 and TRBJ1-2; too little of a D gene remains to name it. This sample comprised cultured PBMCs, obtained from culture after CMV antigen stimulation. The sequence was obtained from a human donor in good health (CMV status not recorded). Some clones in this sample may be carry-over from other donors' samples. The CDR3 reads CASSRAGRYGYTF. The DNA sequence reads TGTGCCAGCAGCCGGGCTGGGCGCTATGGCTACACCTTC.